The entry below describes one T cell receptor beta chain. Its antigen is currently unknown. The sample comes from a study of cytomegalovirus exposure and HLA in healthy donors. Study-wide points: TCR beta chains numbering more than 150 were designated cytomegalovirus-associated.

This CDR3 contains 15 residues. V gave up 4 bases and J gave up 0 bases, with 13 bases separating them. Germline V gene data show CDR1 as MNHEY and CDR2 as SVGAGI. Clones were sequenced by immunoSEQ multiplex PCR, and TCRdb holds only the in-frame ones, with some missing. The repertoire includes fewer than 55,000 clones, 92% of them detected once, and approximately 1.4% sits in the top ten. The rearrangement joins TRBV6-5 to TRBJ2-7; a weak D match, TRBD1 (6 bases). This sequence was found in a young man in good health and CMV-seronegative. Sequencing was done on a sample of PBMCs. This chain's CDR3 is CASSFIDRNSYEQYF. The CDR3 DNA sequence: TGTGCCAGCAGTTTCATTGACAGGAACTCCTACGAGCAGTACTTC.